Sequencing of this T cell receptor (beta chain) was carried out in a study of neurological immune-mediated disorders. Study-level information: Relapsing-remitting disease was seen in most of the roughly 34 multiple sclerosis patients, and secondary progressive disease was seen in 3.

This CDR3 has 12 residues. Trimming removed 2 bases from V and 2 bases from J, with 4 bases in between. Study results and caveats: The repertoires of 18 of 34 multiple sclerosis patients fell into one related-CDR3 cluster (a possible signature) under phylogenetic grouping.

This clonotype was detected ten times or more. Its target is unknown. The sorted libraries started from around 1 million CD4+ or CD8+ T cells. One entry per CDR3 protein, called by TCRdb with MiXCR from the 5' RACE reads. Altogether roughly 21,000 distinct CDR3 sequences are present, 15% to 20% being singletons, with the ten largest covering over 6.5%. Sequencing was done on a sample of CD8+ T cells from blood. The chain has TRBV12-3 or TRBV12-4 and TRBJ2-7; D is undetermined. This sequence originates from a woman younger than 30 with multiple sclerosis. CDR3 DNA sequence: TGTGCCAGCAGTTTAAGGCCCTACGAGCAGTACTTC. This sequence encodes CASSLRPYEQYF.